The 9 T cell receptor beta chains below were found in one sample sequenced in a study of cytomegalovirus exposure and HLA in healthy donors. The study ran its PCR with 60 Vbeta and 13 Jbeta primers. The assay was immunoSEQ multiplex PCR, and TCRdb's table has in-frame clones only and misses some. This repertoire shows about 170,000 clones, about 88% found once; its top ten account for over 2%. The source material was PBMCs. Receptors were obtained from a man aged 25 to 45 in good health and CMV-seropositive.

This chain joins TRBV4-3 and TRBJ1-4, with 8 nucleotides matching TRBD1. The length of the CDR3 is 16 residues. The germline gives CDR1 LGHNA, CDR2 YSLEER. With 0 bases clipped from V and 2 bases from J, the junction kept 2 bases outside the gene matches. The CDR3 is CASSQDGDRTNEKLFF. CDR3 DNA sequence: TGCGCCAGCAGCCAAGATGGGGACAGGACTAATGAAAAACTGTTTTTT.

The V gene is TRBV7-2, the J gene TRBJ1-1, with unresolved D. Germline CDR1 is SGHTA and CDR2 is FQGNSA. V shed 7 bases and J shed 0 bases, with 12 bases lying between them. The CDR3 is 14 amino acids. The CDR3 bases are TGTGCCAGCATGGAGGAGTCCATGAACACTGAAGCTTTCTTT. Translation gives CASMEESMNTEAFF.

J is TRBJ1-6 and V is TRBV11-3; 9 nucleotides match TRBD1. CDR3 length: 14 residues. Per the germline V gene, CDR1 is SGHNT and CDR2 is YENEEA. V was clipped by 4 bases and J by 7 bases; unmatched bases: 2. The CDR3 here is CASSYRGQNSPLHF. CDR3 DNA sequence: TGTGCCAGCAGCTACAGGGGGCAGAATTCACCCCTCCACTTT.

The genes are TRBV5-5 and TRBJ1-2; the match to TRBD1 covers 9 bases. This CDR3 comprises 17 residues. V was pared by 4 bases and J by 3 bases, with 13 bases of the junction left unmatched. Germline V CDR1 and CDR2: SGHKS, YYEKEE (reference sequence). The CDR3 DNA reads as TGTGCCAGCAGCGCAGATCTTACAGGGGGCCTATACTATGGCTACACCTTC. It translates to CASSADLTGGLYYGYTF.

The chain links TRBV7-3 to TRBJ2-3; tentative D call: TRBD2 (5 bases). Germline CDR1 reads SGHTA; CDR2 reads FQGTGA. Trimming took off 5 bases at V and 5 bases at J, with 11 bases between the two ends. The CDR3 consists of 13 residues. For the CDR3, the DNA is TGTGCCAGCAGCCTGAAGCGGAGAGATACGCAGTATTTT. The encoded protein is CASSLKRRDTQYF.

The chain joins TRBV2 to TRBJ2-2; 7 bases map to TRBD1. V dropped 4 bases and J dropped 6; count of bases not matched to a gene: 5. Germline loops: CDR1 SNHLY, CDR2 FYNNEI. This CDR3 is 14 amino acids long. The CDR3 is CASSGQGEAGELFF. The DNA of the CDR3 is TGTGCCAGCAGTGGACAGGGAGAAGCCGGGGAGCTGTTTTTT.

This chain connects TRBV2 to TRBJ1-2; perhaps TRBD1 as D (6 bases). V was pared by 1 base and J by 4 bases, with 10 bases between. The CDR3 totals 14 residues. Germline CDR1 is SNHLY and CDR2 is FYNNEI. The CDR3 reads CASSEDRALYGYTF. The CDR3 nucleotides are TGTGCCAGCAGTGAAGACAGGGCCCTCTATGGCTACACCTTC.

The chain joins TRBV21-1 to TRBJ2-5; the D call TRBD2 from the table was never checked on the DNA. The tail of the sequence fits TRBJ2-7 better, so the J call may be wrong. TRBV21-1 is a pseudogene. CDR3 length: 17 residues. CDR3 amino acids: CASSPYPLRSGRYEQYF. CDR3 DNA sequence: TGTGCCAGCAGCCCATACCCCCTGCGTTCGGGAAGGTACGAGCAGTACTTC.

The chain employs TRBV7-3 and TRBJ2-3; D is ambiguous. CDR1 is SGHTA and CDR2 is FQGTGA in the germline V gene. The CDR3 spans 15 residues. V lost 2 bases and J lost 0, with 9 bases in between. The CDR3 loop is CASSLVPTSTDTQYF. CDR3 nucleotides: TGTGCCAGCAGCTTAGTTCCTACTAGCACAGATACGCAGTATTTT.